This T cell receptor beta chain appears in the sequencing data of a study of breast tumors, draining lymph nodes, adjacent tissues. Study results and caveats: That most tumor T cells come from lymph nodes remained unproven. Tumors had less TCR diversity than lymph nodes, more than nontumor tissue. Luminal-like breast cancer showed significantly greater tumor-nontumor repertoire similarity than basal-like breast cancer did. Findings are consistent with lymph node origin and intratumoral expansion of most tumor T cells.

One entry per CDR3 protein, called by TCRdb with MiXCR from the multiplex PCR reads. The sample shows 200,000 to 250,000 distinct CDR3 sequences, about 34% of them seen only once. This clonotype was counted at least ten times. What it binds is unknown. This CDR3 comprises 14 residues. Per germline, CDR1 DFQATT and CDR2 SNEGSKA (reference sequence). V was shortened by 7 bases and J by 2 bases, with 17 bases between the two germline ends. The lymph nodes were axillary draining lymph nodes from breast cancer patients. The chain links TRBV20-1 to TRBJ2-5; D gene unclear. The receptor was isolated from a female donor with breast cancer. Some clones in this sample may be carry-over from other donors' samples. Sequencing was done on a sample of axillary lymph node tissue. CDR3 in amino acids: CSVSIGGNQETQYF. In nucleotides, the CDR3 is TGCAGTGTAAGCATCGGCGGCAATCAAGAGACCCAGTACTTC.